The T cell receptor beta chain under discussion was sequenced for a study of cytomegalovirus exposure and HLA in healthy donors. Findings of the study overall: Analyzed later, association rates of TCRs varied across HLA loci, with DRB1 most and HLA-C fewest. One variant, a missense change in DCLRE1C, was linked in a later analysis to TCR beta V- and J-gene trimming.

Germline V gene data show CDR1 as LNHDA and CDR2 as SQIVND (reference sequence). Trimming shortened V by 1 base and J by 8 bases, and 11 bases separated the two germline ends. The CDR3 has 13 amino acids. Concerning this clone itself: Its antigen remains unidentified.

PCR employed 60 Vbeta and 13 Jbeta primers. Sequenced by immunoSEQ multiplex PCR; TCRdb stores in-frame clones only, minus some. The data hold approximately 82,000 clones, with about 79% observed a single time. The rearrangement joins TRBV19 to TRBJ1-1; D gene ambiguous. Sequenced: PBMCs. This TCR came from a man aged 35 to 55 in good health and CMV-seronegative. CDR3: CASSIVSGIEAFF. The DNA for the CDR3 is TGTGCCAGTAGTATAGTGTCGGGAATCGAAGCTTTCTTT.